The rows below give T cell receptor beta chains drawn from one sample of a study of blood T cell repertoires in COVID-19. Using immunoSEQ multiplex PCR, the repertoire was profiled, and TCRdb retains in-frame clones only, with some absent. The sample yields 400,000 to 500,000 clones, more than 80% seen once. The sample was peripheral blood. These TCRs come from a woman aged 25 to 39 with active or convalescent COVID-19. The CDR3 runs from the conserved cysteine through the conserved F or W. Each record gives: V gene, D gene, clone size, J gene, CDR3 DNA, CDR3 protein. A D gene is named only where the DNA matches it firmly. For some rows the clone size is stated as once, few or many, or as a class when expanded; others skip it.

v_call: TRBV6-4; d_call: .; clone_size: .; j_call: TRBJ1-2; cdr3_nt: TGTGCCAGCAGTTGGAGCCGCGAGGGCTACACCTTC; cdr3_aa: CASSWSREGYTF
v_call: TRBV27; d_call: .; clone_size: few; j_call: TRBJ1-1; cdr3_nt: TGTGCCAGCAGTTTATGGGCTACAGTGAACACTGAAGCTTTCTTT; cdr3_aa: CASSLWATVNTEAFF
v_call: TRBV11-2; d_call: TRBD2; clone_size: .; j_call: TRBJ2-3; cdr3_nt: TGTGCCAGCAGCGTCTTTAGAGTAGCGGGGGACAATACGCAGTATTTT; cdr3_aa: CASSVFRVAGDNTQYF
v_call: TRBV5-1; d_call: .; clone_size: .; j_call: TRBJ2-1; cdr3_nt: TGCGCCAGCAGCCCCCCCGAGAGCAATGAGCAGTTCTTC; cdr3_aa: CASSPPESNEQFF
v_call: TRBV4-1; d_call: TRBD2; clone_size: .; j_call: TRBJ2-1; cdr3_nt: TGCGCCAGCAGCCAAGAAAATCGGGCTAGCGGGAGCAATGAGCAGTTCTTC; cdr3_aa: CASSQENRASGSNEQFF
v_call: TRBV6-5; d_call: .; clone_size: once; j_call: TRBJ1-2; cdr3_nt: TGTGCCAGCAGTTACGCGACAGTGGACTATGGCTACACCTTC; cdr3_aa: CASSYATVDYGYTF
v_call: TRBV3-1/TRBV3-2; d_call: TRBD2; clone_size: .; j_call: TRBJ2-5; cdr3_nt: TGTGCCAGCAGCCAACCAGCGGGGGGGGGCACCCAGTACTTC; cdr3_aa: CASSQPAGGGTQYF
v_call: TRBV4-1; d_call: TRBD1; clone_size: few; j_call: TRBJ2-7; cdr3_nt: TGCGCCAGCAGCCAGGTCCCGGGACAGGGCTACGAGCAGTACTTC; cdr3_aa: CASSQVPGQGYEQYF
v_call: TRBV7-2; d_call: .; clone_size: .; j_call: TRBJ1-5; cdr3_nt: TGTGCCAGCAGCTTAGAGGTGGGCCAGGTCTTTTTTCAGCCCCAGCATTTT; cdr3_aa: CASSLEVGQVFFQPQHF
v_call: TRBV2; d_call: .; clone_size: .; j_call: TRBJ1-2; cdr3_nt: TGTGCCAGCAACCAGGACAGCTATGGCTACACCTTC; cdr3_aa: CASNQDSYGYTF
v_call: TRBV6-5; d_call: TRBD1; clone_size: .; j_call: TRBJ2-7; cdr3_nt: TGTGCCAGCAGTTCTGGACAGGGAATATGGTACGAGCAGTACTTC; cdr3_aa: CASSSGQGIWYEQYF
v_call: TRBV10-3; d_call: .; clone_size: .; j_call: TRBJ1-1; cdr3_nt: TGTGCCATCAGTGAGGGAGGGGAGAAAGCTTTCTTT; cdr3_aa: CAISEGGEKAFF
v_call: TRBV14; d_call: .; clone_size: .; j_call: TRBJ1-2; cdr3_nt: TGTGCCAGCAGCCAAGACAGGGTCTATGGCTACACCTTC; cdr3_aa: CASSQDRVYGYTF
v_call: TRBV10-2; d_call: .; clone_size: .; j_call: TRBJ1-1; cdr3_nt: TGCGCCAGCAGTGAGTCCAATGTCAGGAATGAAGCTTTCTTT; cdr3_aa: CASSESNVRNEAFF
v_call: TRBV28; d_call: .; clone_size: .; j_call: TRBJ2-5; cdr3_nt: TGTGCCAGCAGTGATCCGATATCGACACAGGGATTGGCTCAAGAGACCCAGTACTTC; cdr3_aa: CASSDPISTQGLAQETQYF
v_call: TRBV6-5; d_call: TRBD1; clone_size: .; j_call: TRBJ1-2; cdr3_nt: TGTGCCAGCAGTTTCGACAGGGATTATGGCTACACCTTC; cdr3_aa: CASSFDRDYGYTF
v_call: TRBV20-1; d_call: .; clone_size: .; j_call: TRBJ2-7; cdr3_nt: TGCAGTGCTCTGACTGACGAGCAGTACTTC; cdr3_aa: CSALTDEQYF
v_call: TRBV5-6; d_call: TRBD1; clone_size: .; j_call: TRBJ1-6; cdr3_nt: TGTGCCAGCAGCTATAGGGGGCCCGGTAATTCACCCCTCCACTTT; cdr3_aa: CASSYRGPGNSPLHF
v_call: TRBV6-5; d_call: TRBD2; clone_size: .; j_call: TRBJ2-7; cdr3_nt: TGTGCCAGCAGTCTAGCGGGCCTGGCCTACGAGCAGTACTTC; cdr3_aa: CASSLAGLAYEQYF
v_call: TRBV3-1/TRBV3-2; d_call: .; clone_size: .; j_call: TRBJ2-7; cdr3_nt: TGTGCCAGCAGCCCCACCGCAGGGTGGGAGCAGTACTTC; cdr3_aa: CASSPTAGWEQYF
v_call: TRBV5-4; d_call: .; clone_size: .; j_call: TRBJ2-5; cdr3_nt: TGTGCCAGCAGCTCTAGATTGGAAGAGACCCAGTACTTC; cdr3_aa: CASSSRLEETQYF
v_call: TRBV27; d_call: .; clone_size: .; j_call: TRBJ2-4; cdr3_nt: TGTGCCAGCAGTGCCAGATTAGCCAAAAACATTCAGTACTTC; cdr3_aa: CASSARLAKNIQYF
v_call: TRBV2; d_call: TRBD2; clone_size: .; j_call: TRBJ2-1; cdr3_nt: TGTGCCAGCAGTGGGATCGCCGGCGGGAGTATCGATGAGCAGTTCTTC; cdr3_aa: CASSGIAGGSIDEQFF
v_call: TRBV9; d_call: .; clone_size: once; j_call: TRBJ1-4; cdr3_nt: TGTGCCAGCAGCGTAGCTCTGGACAGTGGGAATGAAAAACTGTTTTTT; cdr3_aa: CASSVALDSGNEKLFF
v_call: TRBV13; d_call: TRBD1; clone_size: .; j_call: TRBJ1-2; cdr3_nt: TGTGCCAGCAGATTAGTGGGACAGGGTTTTTTCGGCTACACCTTC; cdr3_aa: CASRLVGQGFFGYTF
v_call: TRBV4-1; d_call: .; clone_size: once; j_call: TRBJ1-5; cdr3_nt: TGCGCCAGCAGCCAAGGCGACACCTATAGCAATCAGCCCCAGCATTTT; cdr3_aa: CASSQGDTYSNQPQHF
v_call: TRBV29-1; d_call: .; clone_size: .; j_call: TRBJ1-1; cdr3_nt: TGCAGCGTTGATGATGAGTGGACTGAAGCTTTCTTT; cdr3_aa: CSVDDEWTEAFF
v_call: TRBV2; d_call: .; clone_size: .; j_call: TRBJ1-1; cdr3_nt: TGTGCCAGCAGGGAGGCACAGCGTGAAGCTTTCTTT; cdr3_aa: CASREAQREAFF
v_call: TRBV7-8; d_call: .; clone_size: .; j_call: TRBJ2-5; cdr3_nt: TGTGCCAGCAGCTTATCCCGGGGAGGCGAGACCCAGTACTTC; cdr3_aa: CASSLSRGGETQYF
v_call: TRBV11-3; d_call: TRBD1; clone_size: .; j_call: TRBJ1-1; cdr3_nt: TGTGCCAGCAGCTTTGGTCAAGACAGGGGGGAGTGGAACACTGAAGCTTTCTTT; cdr3_aa: CASSFGQDRGEWNTEAFF
v_call: TRBV5-4; d_call: TRBD2; clone_size: .; j_call: TRBJ2-1; cdr3_nt: TGTGCCAGCAGCTTGGCTCGGGGGACTAGCGGGAACGTCTACAATGAGCAGTTCTTC; cdr3_aa: CASSLARGTSGNVYNEQFF
v_call: TRBV5-8; d_call: .; clone_size: few; j_call: TRBJ1-2; cdr3_nt: TGTGCCAGCAGCTCCGGGGTCTATGGCTACACCTTC; cdr3_aa: CASSSGVYGYTF
v_call: TRBV5-1; d_call: TRBD1; clone_size: .; j_call: TRBJ2-5; cdr3_nt: TGCGCCAGCAGCAATCGAATCGACAGGGGCGGGGAGACCCAGTACTTC; cdr3_aa: CASSNRIDRGGETQYF
v_call: TRBV4-2; d_call: TRBD1; clone_size: .; j_call: TRBJ1-4; cdr3_nt: TGTGCCAGCAGCCAAGATAGCCGGACAGGGTATAATGAAAAACTGTTTTTT; cdr3_aa: CASSQDSRTGYNEKLFF
v_call: TRBV18; d_call: .; clone_size: .; j_call: TRBJ2-7; cdr3_nt: TGTGCCAGCTCACCAAGCGCCTCCTACGAGCAGTACTTC; cdr3_aa: CASSPSASYEQYF
v_call: TRBV5-6; d_call: .; clone_size: .; j_call: TRBJ2-3; cdr3_nt: TGTGCCAGCAGCTTACTAGGCACAGATACGCAGTATTTT; cdr3_aa: CASSLLGTDTQYF
v_call: TRBV7-9; d_call: .; clone_size: .; j_call: TRBJ2-2; cdr3_nt: TGTGCCACCCAAAAAGGAGAGCCGACCACCGGGGAGCTGTTTTTT; cdr3_aa: CATQKGEPTTGELFF
v_call: TRBV11-3; d_call: .; clone_size: .; j_call: TRBJ2-1; cdr3_nt: TGTGCCAGCAGCCTAAATCACGGTTACAATGAGCAGTTCTTC; cdr3_aa: CASSLNHGYNEQFF